The clone carrying this TCR beta chain has a handful of counts. Its antigen remains unknown. This record comes from a study of blood T cells in healthy people across ages. Germline CDR1 is PRHDT and CDR2 is FYEKMQ (reference sequence). CDR3 length: 14 amino acids. The junction had 3 bases not matched to a gene; V was cut back by 4 bases and J by 3 bases. Findings and caveats of the study: The unsorted PBMCs prevented any conclusive comparison of naive versus antigen-experienced cells. Calculation of diversity from one million T cells yielded estimates considered to be underestimates.

A second PCR, run for 7 to 11 cycles, used a sample-barcoded 5' primer plus a J-beta primer mix. From the 5' RACE reads, TCRdb called clonotypes with MiXCR, one entry per CDR3 protein. The table records 1.4 million or so distinct CDR3 sequences, less than 45% of them present only once. Russia was home to the donors, healthy Caucasian individuals aged about 6 to 90. The sequenced material came from blood. This receptor was taken from a woman between 18 and 29 years old in good health. This chain connects TRBV13 to TRBJ2-5; 9 positions match TRBD1. The CDR3 loop reads CASSSTGGEETQYF. CDR3 nucleotides: TGTGCCAGCAGCTCTACAGGGGGCGAAGAGACCCAGTACTTC.